A single sample is the source of the 27 T cell receptor beta chains below, sequenced in a study of graft-versus-host responses after intestinal transplantation. Profiling relied on immunoSEQ multiplex PCR, and the TCRdb table lists in-frame clones only, not all of them. The top ten hold approximately 0.73% of the sample, which has tens of thousands of clones, over 80% seen once. This specimen was PBMCs, taken 98 days after intestinal transplantation. The receptors shown here come from a human patient who received an intestinal transplant, so some T cells may come from the graft donor.

This chain connects TRBV6-1 to TRBJ1-4; TRBD1 is a possible D gene (5 bases). This CDR3 contains 14 residues. Trimming removed 6 bases from V and 4 bases from J, with 12 bases in between. The germline gives CDR1 MNHNS, CDR2 SASEGT. CDR3: CASSGTPINEKLFF. For the CDR3, the DNA is TGTGCCAGCAGCGGGACCCCGATTAATGAAAAACTGTTTTTT.

This chain joins TRBV19 and TRBJ2-7, with D tentatively TRBD1 (6 bases). CDR1 is LNHDA and CDR2 is SQIVND in the germline V gene (reference sequence). CDR3 length: 13 amino acids. Trimming removed 0 bases at V and 3 bases at J, with 6 bases between. CDR3 in amino acids: CASSIDRGYEQYF. In DNA, the CDR3 is TGTGCCAGTAGTATAGACAGGGGCTACGAGCAGTACTTC.

This sequence joins TRBV6-6 and TRBJ1-2; the match to TRBD1 covers 8 bases. CDR3 length: 13 residues. In germline, CDR1 is MNHNY, CDR2 SVGAGI (reference sequence). The V and J ends lost 5 bases and 4 bases, in that order; junction bases with no gene match: 3. Written as DNA, the CDR3 is TGTGCCAGCAGTCCCGACAGGGGCTATGGCTACACCTTC. It codes for CASSPDRGYGYTF.

Comment on this clone: The same CDR3 is also encoded by other DNA sequences in this sample. The chain combines TRBV9 with TRBJ2-5; 9 positions match TRBD1. The CDR3 is 13 amino acids. The junction had 0 bases not matched to a gene; V was cut back by 3 bases and J by 3 bases. The germline V gene encodes CDR1 SGDLS and CDR2 YYNGEE. Here the CDR3 reads CASSGTGEETQYF. The CDR3 DNA reads TGTGCCAGCAGCGGGACAGGGGAAGAGACCCAGTACTTC.

In its sample, this clone was seen a few times. J is TRBJ2-7 and V is TRBV2; D call uncertain. Germline CDR1 reads SNHLY; CDR2 reads FYNNEI. This CDR3 spans 12 amino acids. With 0 bases removed from V and 7 bases from J, the gap between germline ends came to 7 bases. The CDR3 DNA reads as TGTGCCAGCAGTGAAGCCCGAACGGAGCAGTACTTC. Amino acids: CASSEARTEQYF.

The chain employs TRBV7-9 and TRBJ1-1, with a weak D call TRBD1 (5 bases). Germline-derived CDR1 and CDR2 are SEHNR and FQNEAQ (reference sequence). The CDR3 contains 14 residues. Trimming removed 1 base from V and 4 bases from J, with 10 bases in between. DNA of the CDR3: TGTGCCAGCAGCTTAGTTGGGGGAGTCACTGAAGCTTTCTTT. Its protein product is CASSLVGGVTEAFF. Combining the CDR3 with reference TRBV7-9 and TRBJ1-1 gives the whole variable domain DTGVSQNPRHKITKRGQNVTFRCDPISEHNRLYWYRQTLGQGPEFLTYFQNEAQLEKSRLLSDRFSAERPKGSFSTLEIQRTEQGDSAMYLCASSLVGGVTEAFFGQGTRLTVV.

In its sample, this clone was seen once. This chain uses TRBV27 with TRBJ2-7; the D gene is possibly TRBD2 (6 bases). The CDR3 covers 13 residues. CDR1 is MNHEY and CDR2 is SMNVEV in the germline V gene (reference sequence). Trimming pared 0 bases from V and 5 bases from J, leaving 8 bases between. For the CDR3, the DNA is TGTGCCAGCAGTTTATCCGGGGGAAACGAGCAGTACTTC. Its translation is CASSLSGGNEQYF.

The chain carries TRBV19 and TRBJ2-1; no clear D gene. The CDR3 runs 17 residues. Germline CDR1 reads LNHDA; CDR2 reads SQIVND (reference sequence). Trimming took off 1 base at V and 3 bases at J, with 16 bases between the two ends. This chain's CDR3 is CASSIGLEPPIYNEQFF. As DNA, the CDR3 is TGTGCCAGTAGTATAGGGTTAGAACCCCCTATCTACAATGAGCAGTTCTTC.

Details on this clone: This specimen includes other DNA sequences encoding the same CDR3. The chain uses TRBV19 and TRBJ2-2; D gene uncertain. CDR1 and CDR2 from the germline V gene are LNHDA and SQIVND (reference sequence). The V and J ends lost 1 base and 3 bases respectively, with 6 bases between them. This CDR3 is 14 amino acids long. The CDR3 protein is CASSIVGYTGELFF. The CDR3 DNA reads TGTGCCAGTAGTATAGTGGGCTACACCGGGGAGCTGTTTTTT.

The chain joins TRBV4-1 to TRBJ2-1; 9 bases agree with TRBD2. J gave up 0 bases and V 6 bases, and 6 bases lay outside the gene matches. Germline V gives CDR1 MGHRA, CDR2 YSYEKL. This CDR3 region has 16 residues. Written as DNA, the CDR3 is TGCGCCAGCAGACAAATTAGCGGGAGCTCCTACAATGAGCAGTTCTTC. Residues: CASRQISGSSYNEQFF.

This clone has only one observation. The junction shows a germline mismatch at one end, possibly a read error. Other nucleotide sequences in the sample specify the same CDR3. The genes are TRBV18 and TRBJ1-1; D might be TRBD1 (5 bases). Germline loops: CDR1 KGHSH, CDR2 LQKENI. The CDR3 runs to 15 residues. CDR3 DNA: TGTGCCAGCTCAGACCAGTCTCTGACTGGGGCTGAGGCTTTCTTT. It specifies CASSDQSLTGAEAFF.

The rearrangement uses TRBV10-3 and TRBJ2-5; 10 bases are a match to TRBD2. This CDR3 is 19 amino acids long. The junction had 13 bases not matched to a gene; V was cut back by 2 bases and J by 1 base. Germline V gives CDR1 ENHRY, CDR2 SYGVKD. For the CDR3, the DNA is TGTGCCATCAGTGAGGTGTCTAGCGGGGGAGATGACGTCCAAGAGACCCAGTACTTC. This codes for CAISEVSSGGDDVQETQYF.

The rearrangement links TRBV5-8 to TRBJ1-5, with D perhaps matching TRBD1 (5 bases). The CDR3 has 15 residues. Trimming left V 1 base short and J 4 bases short, with 12 bases between. Looked up from germline, CDR1 is SGHTS and CDR2 is YDEGEE. The CDR3 coding sequence is TGTGCCAGCAGCTTGTGGGGAAGGGGAAATCAGCCCCAGCATTTT. Translation gives CASSLWGRGNQPQHF.

The rearrangement uses TRBV6-6 and TRBJ2-7; D tentatively fits TRBD1 or TRBD2 (5 bases each). The V gene lost 2 bases and the J gene lost 2 bases, with 10 bases spanning the gap. This CDR3 is built from 14 residues. Germline-derived CDR1 and CDR2 are MNHNY and SVGAGI (reference sequence). The CDR3 DNA is TGTGCCAGCAGTTACGGGTTGGGGGCCTACGAGCAGTACTTC. This codes for CASSYGLGAYEQYF.

The chain links TRBV7-3 to TRBJ2-3, with D maybe TRBD2 (5 bases). Trimming removed 3 bases from V and 1 base from J, with 8 bases in between. The CDR3 runs 14 residues. Germline V gene lookup returns CDR1 SGHTA and CDR2 FQGTGA. CDR3 residues: CASSLAGGTDTQYF. CDR3 sequence (DNA): TGTGCCAGCAGCTTGGCGGGTGGCACAGATACGCAGTATTTT. The whole variable domain, filled in from reference TRBV7-3 and TRBJ2-3, reads GAGVSQTPSNKVTEKGKYVELRCDPISGHTALYWYRQSLGQGPEFLIYFQGTGAADDSGLPNDRFFAVRPEGSVSTLKIQRTERGDSAVYLCASSLAGGTDTQYFGPGTRLTVL.

This clone has a handful of counts. V usage is TRBV2 and J usage is TRBJ1-4; 8 nucleotides match TRBD1. This CDR3 spans 10 amino acids. CDR1 and CDR2 from the germline V gene are SNHLY and FYNNEI. The V gene end was trimmed by 9 bases and the J gene end by 12 bases; junction bases not matched to a gene: 3. In DNA, the CDR3 is TGTGCCAGTAGGGGACAGGAACTGTTTTTT. Its translation: CASRGQELFF.

This chain connects TRBV19 to TRBJ1-3; no clear D. There are 12 residues in the CDR3. V lost 3 bases and J lost 4, with 4 bases in between. The germline gives CDR1 LNHDA, CDR2 SQIVND (reference sequence). The CDR3 region has the DNA TGTGCCAGTAGTATGTCCGGAAACACCATATATTTT. Amino acids: CASSMSGNTIYF.

The chain uses TRBV7-8 and TRBJ1-1, with no clear D. V lost 4 bases, J lost 1 base, and 7 bases lay in between. The CDR3 runs to 13 residues. Germline assignment: CDR1 SGHVS and CDR2 FQNEAQ. In DNA, the CDR3 is TGTGCCAGCAGCTCGCCCCGGAACACTGAAGCTTTCTTT. Protein: CASSSPRNTEAFF.

The chain links TRBV9 to TRBJ2-3, with 13 positions matching TRBD2. CDR1 is SGDLS, CDR2 YYNGEE, per germline. The CDR3 runs 19 residues. The trim removed 4 bases at V and 1 base at J, leaving 12 bases unmatched. CDR3 sequence (DNA): TGTGCCAGCAGCCCCCACGATACTAGCGGGGGGGCCGGCACAGATACGCAGTATTTT. Residues: CASSPHDTSGGAGTDTQYF. The full variable domain, with the rest looked up from reference TRBV9 and TRBJ2-3, is DSGVTQTPKHLITATGQRVTLRCSPRSGDLSVYWYQQSLDQGLQFLIQYYNGEERAKGNILERFSAQQFPDLHSELNLSSLELGDSALYFCASSPHDTSGGAGTDTQYFGPGTRLTVL.

V gene TRBV6-1 combines with J gene TRBJ2-3, with TRBD2 identical over 12 bases. CDR3 length: 14 residues. With V trimmed by 10 bases and J by 4 bases, 6 bases remained unmatched. CDR1 and CDR2 (germline): MNHNS, SASEGT. The CDR3 DNA follows: TGTGCCATAAGGGCTAGCGGGGGGGCAGATACGCAGTATTTT. Protein product: CAIRASGGADTQYF.

This sequence joins TRBV11-2 and TRBJ1-1; no reliable D call. The germline CDR1 and CDR2 sequences are SGHAT and FQNNGV. Trimming left V 2 bases short and J 1 base short, with 5 bases between. The CDR3 covers 13 residues. This CDR3 reads CASSLRANTEAFF. Written as DNA, the CDR3 is TGTGCCAGCAGCTTAAGAGCGAACACTGAAGCTTTCTTT. The full variable domain, with the rest looked up from reference TRBV11-2 and TRBJ1-1, is EAGVAQSPRYKIIEKRQSVAFWCNPISGHATLYWYQQILGQGPKLLIQFQNNGVVDDSQLPKDRFSAERLKGVDSTLKIQPAKLEDSAVYLCASSLRANTEAFFGQGTRLTVV.

This clone was picked up one time. This chain links TRBV14 with TRBJ2-7; D could derive from TRBD1 or TRBD2 (5 bases each). Germline values: CDR1 SGHDN, CDR2 FVKESK. The ends were cut back, 1 base at V and 5 bases at J, with 9 bases in the middle. CDR3 size: 13 residues. The CDR3, as DNA: TGTGCCAGCAGCCAAGTTCTGGGGGACGAGCAGTACTTC. It yields the protein CASSQVLGDEQYF.

The V and J genes are TRBV9 and TRBJ2-1, with TRBD1 matching 7 bases. With 4 bases clipped from V and 3 bases from J, the junction kept 7 bases outside the gene matches. Per the germline V gene, CDR1 is SGDLS and CDR2 is YYNGEE. The CDR3 runs 15 residues. The CDR3 reads CASSPWDSLYNEQFF. CDR3 in DNA: TGTGCCAGCAGCCCGTGGGACAGCCTCTACAATGAGCAGTTCTTC.

The V call is TRBV7-3, the J call TRBJ2-7; D remains ambiguous. Germline V gives CDR1 SGHTA, CDR2 FQGTGA. This CDR3 comprises 13 residues. Trimming removed 1 base from V and 2 bases from J, with 6 bases in between. The CDR3 DNA reads as TGTGCCAGCAGCTTAAGGGGTACCTACGAGCAGTACTTC. Amino acid sequence: CASSLRGTYEQYF.

This clone was seen only once. The rearrangement joins TRBV5-1 to TRBJ1-3; 7 bases line up with TRBD1. J gave up 3 bases and V 4 bases, and 4 bases lay outside the gene matches. The CDR3 runs to 14 residues. Germline V CDR1 and CDR2: SGHRS, YFSETQ. CDR3 in DNA: TGCGCCAGCAGCCCTGACAGGGTTGGAAACACCATATATTTT. It codes for CASSPDRVGNTIYF.

V gene TRBV9 combines with J gene TRBJ2-7; possibly TRBD1 for D (6 bases). The V and J ends lost 0 bases and 5 bases respectively, with 9 bases between them. The CDR3 is made up of 13 amino acids. Germline lookup yields CDR1 SGDLS and CDR2 YYNGEE. CDR3 sequence (DNA): TGTGCCAGCAGCGTAGAGGGGGTGCACGAGCAGTACTTC. Residues: CASSVEGVHEQYF. The full variable domain, rest sourced from reference TRBV9 and TRBJ2-7, is DSGVTQTPKHLITATGQRVTLRCSPRSGDLSVYWYQQSLDQGLQFLIQYYNGEERAKGNILERFSAQQFPDLHSELNLSSLELGDSALYFCASSVEGVHEQYFGPGTRLTVT.

This rearrangement joins TRBV16 to TRBJ1-1, with D unclear. Per the germline V gene, CDR1 is KGHSY and CDR2 is FQNENV. The CDR3 runs 15 residues. V was trimmed by 3 bases and J by 4 bases, leaving 15 bases between them. The CDR3 is CASSHLTGKSTEAFF. CDR3 nucleotide sequence: TGTGCCAGCAGCCATCTGACTGGTAAGAGCACTGAAGCTTTCTTT.